These 7 T cell receptor beta chains were sequenced from one sample in a study of shared clonotypes between healthy human individuals (TCRdb year 2020). Libraries were constructed by the immunoSEQ multiplex PCR assay. The table was pulled from immuneACCESS by TCRdb, which kept in-frame rearrangements only. Such tables lose some clones; where checked, under half of the loss comes from unresolved V genes, and the rest has no known cause. A total of some 2 million clones appear in this sample, about 95% of them only once. Together, the top ten hold 0.95% to 1.5% of the sample. For the CD8 naive samples, CD45RO-negative cells were positively selected for CCR7, yielding a CD45RA+CCR7+ population from which TemRA cells were excluded. The sample consisted of naive CD8+ T cells sorted from blood. The cell subset or site label for this specimen denotes: CD45RA+CCR7+. These receptors came from a man aged 18 to 30 in good health.

V and J are TRBV2 and TRBJ1-2; no firm D call. CDR1 and CDR2 from the germline V gene are SNHLY and FYNNEI. The CDR3 has 15 residues. V shed 3 bases and J shed 0 bases, with 11 bases lying between them. DNA of the CDR3: TGTGCCAGCAGTGATCCAGGTCGGGCTAACTATGGCTACACCTTC. It yields the protein CASSDPGRANYGYTF.

This clone was counted a single time. This sequence joins TRBV7-6 and TRBJ2-5; tentatively, D is TRBD2 (6 bases). Trimming pared 5 bases from V and 5 bases from J, leaving 15 bases between. CDR1 SGHVS and CDR2 FNYEAQ come from the germline V gene. This CDR3 contains 14 residues. As DNA, the CDR3 is TGTGCCAGCAGCACGAGGGCCCGGGAGGAGACCCAGTACTTC. Its protein is CASSTRAREETQYF.

A remark on this clone: Other DNA sequences within the sample encode an identical CDR3. V and J are TRBV29-1 and TRBJ2-1; TRBD2 matches 11 bases. Germline CDR1 is SQVTM and CDR2 is ANQGSEA. The CDR3 loop spans 15 amino acids. V lost 6 bases, J lost 0 bases, and 4 bases stayed unmatched. The chain's CDR3 is CSVGLAASSYNEQFF. CDR3 bases: TGCAGCGTGGGACTAGCGGCCAGCTCCTACAATGAGCAGTTCTTC.

This chain uses TRBV27 with TRBJ1-2; D remains unclear. This CDR3 has 14 amino acids. Looked up from germline, CDR1 is MNHEY and CDR2 is SMNVEV (reference sequence). V lost 5 bases and J 8 bases, leaving 18 bases between the germline ends. CDR3 coding DNA: TGTGCCAGCAGTCTGATGCCCGGTTTGACCGGCTACACCTTC. Protein product: CASSLMPGLTGYTF.

The genes are TRBV29-1 and TRBJ1-2; a possible D gene is TRBD1 (6 bases). Germline values: CDR1 SQVTM, CDR2 ANQGSEA. The CDR3 has 13 amino acids. V was shortened by 0 bases and J by 2 bases, with 7 bases between the two germline ends. CDR3 residues: CSVEEQGNYGYTF. DNA of the CDR3: TGCAGCGTTGAAGAGCAGGGGAACTATGGCTACACCTTC. Full variable domain (missing parts from reference TRBV29-1 and TRBJ1-2): SAVISQKPSRDICQRGTSLTIQCQVDSQVTMMFWYRQQPGQSLTLIATANQGSEATYESGFVIDKFPISRPNLTFSTLTVSNMSPEDSSIYLCSVEEQGNYGYTFGSGTRLTVV.

This clone was counted between two and nine times. The rearrangement joins TRBV6-1 to TRBJ1-5; D unclear. CDR3 length: 11 residues. V was shortened by 3 bases and J by 6 bases, with 3 bases between the two germline ends. The germline CDR1 and CDR2 sequences are MNHNS and SASEGT. Here the CDR3 reads CASSDVQPQHF. As DNA, the CDR3 is TGTGCCAGCAGTGATGTTCAGCCCCAGCATTTT.

Points on this clone: Other DNA sequences from this sample encode an identical CDR3 as well. V is TRBV7-9 and J is TRBJ2-2, with no clear D. V shed 2 bases and J shed 4 bases, with 2 bases lying between them. This CDR3 comprises 12 residues. CDR1 and CDR2 from the germline V gene are SEHNR and FQNEAQ (reference sequence). The CDR3 nucleotides read TGTGCCAGCAGCTTACTCACCGGGGAGCTGTTTTTT. Translated, it gives CASSLLTGELFF. Variable domain in full (rest from reference TRBV7-9 and TRBJ2-2): DTGVSQNPRHKITKRGQNVTFRCDPISEHNRLYWYRQTLGQGPEFLTYFQNEAQLEKSRLLSDRFSAERPKGSFSTLEIQRTEQGDSAMYLCASSLLTGELFFGEGSRLTVL.